These 25 T cell receptor beta chains share one sample of origin, sequenced in a study of cytomegalovirus exposure and HLA in healthy donors. 13 Jbeta primers and 60 Vbeta primers were used for the PCR. Assay: immunoSEQ multiplex PCR; the TCRdb copy retains only in-frame clones and omits some. The sample lists fewer than 200,000 clones; approximately 80% were seen once. Sequences were obtained from PBMCs. The receptor set was obtained from a woman aged 45-65 years in good health and CMV-seropositive.

This chain uses TRBV23-1 with TRBJ1-1; the D is unclear. TRBV23-1 is designated an ORF whose function remains uncertain. There are 13 residues in the CDR3. Between the trimmed V and J ends, which lost 3 bases and 1 base, there was a span of 6 bases. This CDR3 reads CASSQTGNTEAFF. In DNA form, the CDR3 reads TGCGCCAGCAGTCAGACGGGGAACACTGAAGCTTTCTTT.

This rearrangement joins TRBV2 to TRBJ2-1, with TRBD2 matching over 7 bases. The CDR3 sequence is 15 residues long. Per the germline V gene, CDR1 is SNHLY and CDR2 is FYNNEI. V shed 4 bases, J shed 2 bases, and the junction held 5 bases outside the gene matches. The CDR3 here is CASSVRGDPYNEQFF. The DNA for the CDR3 is TGTGCCAGCAGTGTCCGGGGGGATCCCTACAATGAGCAGTTCTTC.

The chain recombines TRBV18 with TRBJ1-1; D is possibly TRBD1 (6 bases). The CDR3 sequence is 15 residues long. The V gene lost 6 bases and the J gene lost 1 base, with 15 bases spanning the gap. Germline V lookup: CDR1 KGHSH, CDR2 LQKENI. For the CDR3, the DNA is TGTGCCAGCTCCCCTACCATGACAGGGAACACTGAAGCTTTCTTT. Encoded protein: CASSPTMTGNTEAFF.

V and J are TRBV5-1 and TRBJ1-1; D remains ambiguous. V gave up 2 bases and J gave up 0 bases, with 8 bases separating them. This CDR3 is built from 14 residues. CDR1 and CDR2 from the germline V gene are SGHRS and YFSETQ. Here the CDR3 DNA reads TGCGCCAGCAGCTTAAGAGGGATGAACACTGAAGCTTTCTTT. It specifies CASSLRGMNTEAFF.

The chain carries TRBV5-4 and TRBJ2-3; perhaps TRBD2 as D (6 bases). Trimming removed 0 bases at V and 2 bases at J, with 13 bases between. CDR1 is SGHNT and CDR2 is YYREEE in the germline V gene (reference sequence). This CDR3 spans 16 amino acids. The CDR3 reads CASSLDPSVTTDTQYF. The CDR3 DNA follows: TGTGCCAGCAGCTTGGACCCTAGCGTGACCACAGATACGCAGTATTTT.

This rearrangement joins TRBV10-2 to TRBJ2-1; 13 nucleotides agree with TRBD2. The CDR3 spans 15 residues. Germline V lookup: CDR1 WSHSY, CDR2 SAAADI. The ends lost 7 bases at V and 6 bases at J; junction bases unmatched: 6. The CDR3 coding sequence is TGCGCCAGCAACCAACTAGCGGGAGGGGGCAATGAGCAGTTCTTC. This sequence encodes CASNQLAGGGNEQFF.

The V gene is TRBV29-1, the J gene TRBJ1-1, with D maybe TRBD1 (6 bases). CDR3 size: 13 residues. CDR1 and CDR2 from the germline V gene are SQVTM and ANQGSEA. V dropped 7 bases and J dropped 2 bases, with 14 bases sitting between them. This CDR3 is CSAGYRANTEAFF. The CDR3 coding sequence is TGCAGCGCTGGATACAGGGCAAACACTGAAGCTTTCTTT. Together with reference TRBV29-1 and TRBJ1-1, the CDR3 gives the full variable domain: SAVISQKPSRDICQRGTSLTIQCQVDSQVTMMFWYRQQPGQSLTLIATANQGSEATYESGFVIDKFPISRPNLTFSTLTVSNMSPEDSSIYLCSAGYRANTEAFFGQGTRLTVV.

This chain connects TRBV27 to TRBJ2-5, with TRBD2 matching 13 bases. Germline loops: CDR1 MNHEY, CDR2 SMNVEV (reference sequence). J lost 5 bases, V lost 4 bases, and 4 bases had no gene match. The CDR3 spans 15 residues. CDR3 coding DNA: TGTGCCAGCAGTTCGGGACTAGCGGGGCGGGAGACCCAGTACTTC. Translated: CASSSGLAGRETQYF.

This clone was recorded a few times. The CDR3 sequence is CASRPGTGEHYGYTF. The CDR3 DNA reads TGTGCCAGTAGACCCGGGACAGGTGAACACTATGGCTACACCTTC. The rearrangement links TRBV19 to TRBJ1-2, with 8 bases aligning to TRBD1. The CDR3 consists of 15 residues. V lost 6 bases to trimming and J lost 3 bases; unmatched junction nucleotides: 9. The germline V gene has CDR1 LNHDA and CDR2 SQIVND (reference sequence).

The chain combines TRBV5-1 with TRBJ2-3, with TRBD2 matching over 11 bases. The CDR3 covers 17 residues. Germline loops: CDR1 SGHRS, CDR2 YFSETQ. Trimming cost V 3 bases and J 0 bases; bases outside gene matches: 6. The CDR3 sequence: CASSSGSGRASTDTQYF. The CDR3 DNA reads TGCGCCAGCAGCTCTGGTAGCGGGAGGGCTAGCACAGATACGCAGTATTTT.

This clone was counted a few times. The chain is built from TRBV28 and TRBJ2-7; 8 positions match TRBD1. The CDR3 length is 14 residues. Trimming cost V 5 bases and J 0 bases; bases outside gene matches: 3. Germline V gene lookup returns CDR1 MDHEN and CDR2 SYDVKM. CDR3 amino acids: CASSLDRGSYEQYF. CDR3 coding DNA: TGTGCCAGCAGTCTCGACAGGGGCTCCTACGAGCAGTACTTC. Full variable domain (rest looked up from reference TRBV28 and TRBJ2-7): DVKVTQSSRYLVKRTGEKVFLECVQDMDHENMFWYRQDPGLGLRLIYFSYDVKMKEKGDIPEGYSVSREKKERFSLILESASTNQTSMYLCASSLDRGSYEQYFGPGTRLTVT.

The genes are TRBV6-6 and TRBJ2-1; D is perhaps TRBD1 (6 bases). This CDR3 region has 16 residues. Germline V gives CDR1 MNHNY, CDR2 SVGAGI (reference sequence). With 6 bases removed from V and 6 bases from J, the gap between germline ends came to 21 bases. CDR3 amino acids: CASSGTRVIEGNEQFF. The CDR3 nucleotides are TGTGCCAGCAGCGGGACACGGGTGATAGAGGGCAATGAGCAGTTCTTC.

The chain couples TRBV15 to TRBJ1-1; no clear D. With 0 bases removed from V and 0 bases from J, the gap between germline ends came to 8 bases. This CDR3 region has 15 residues. Germline V gene lookup returns CDR1 LNHNV and CDR2 YYDKDF (reference sequence). The CDR3 sequence is CATSRDRAVNTEAFF. The CDR3 nucleotides read TGTGCCACCAGCAGAGATCGAGCGGTGAACACTGAAGCTTTCTTT.

A word on this clone: Different DNA sequences within this sample yield the same CDR3. The rearrangement links TRBV29-1 to TRBJ2-1; 9 positions agree with TRBD1. Losses at the gene ends were 7 bases for V and 6 bases for J; bases not matched to a gene: 4. This CDR3 has 12 amino acids. Germline values: CDR1 SQVTM, CDR2 ANQGSEA. CDR3 region: CSGGDRANEQFF. In DNA, the CDR3 is TGCAGCGGTGGGGACAGGGCCAATGAGCAGTTCTTC.

This chain connects TRBV25-1 to TRBJ2-1; D is ambiguous. The CDR3 consists of 14 residues. CDR1 and CDR2 from the germline V gene are MGHDK and SYGVNS. Between the trimmed V and J ends, which lost 3 bases and 4 bases, there was a span of 10 bases. CDR3 nucleotides: TGTGCCAGCAGTGACCGCCGGTCATACAATGAGCAGTTCTTC. This codes for CASSDRRSYNEQFF.

This clone was detected only once. The chain couples TRBV28 to TRBJ2-7, with a possible D match to TRBD2 (6 bases). Trimming removed 1 base at V and 4 bases at J, with 14 bases between. The length of the CDR3 is 15 residues. Germline CDR1 MDHEN, CDR2 SYDVKM. CDR3 loop: CASSLYSRGLYEQYF. CDR3 DNA: TGTGCCAGCAGTTTATATTCGCGGGGACTTTACGAGCAGTACTTC.

The V gene is TRBV28, the J gene TRBJ1-1; 11 nucleotides align to TRBD1. V trimming: 4 bases; J trimming: 4 bases; junction bases outside the gene matches: 2. This CDR3 spans 14 amino acids. The germline V gene encodes CDR1 MDHEN and CDR2 SYDVKM. CDR3 sequence reads: CASSSGQGGTEAFF. The CDR3 DNA is TGTGCCAGCAGTTCGGGACAGGGGGGCACTGAAGCTTTCTTT.

The rearrangement joins TRBV30 to TRBJ2-3; TRBD1 aligns across 9 bases. There are 14 residues in the CDR3. Trimming removed 5 bases from V and 2 bases from J; junction bases left unmatched: 5. The germline V gene has CDR1 GTSNPN and CDR2 SVGIG (reference sequence). CDR3 loop: CAWGQGYNTDTQYF. The DNA of the CDR3 is TGTGCCTGGGGACAGGGGTACAACACAGATACGCAGTATTTT. Looking up the rest from reference TRBV30 and TRBJ2-3 gives the full variable domain: SQTIHQWPATLVQPVGSPLSLECTVEGTSNPNLYWYRQAAGRGLQLLFYSVGIGQISSEVPQNLSASRPQDRQFILSSKKLLLSDSGFYLCAWGQGYNTDTQYFGPGTRLTVL.

This rearrangement joins TRBV5-5 to TRBJ1-5; D is uncertain. Trimming cost V 4 bases and J 4 bases, with 15 bases left between them. The CDR3 consists of 15 residues. Germline lookup yields CDR1 SGHKS and CDR2 YYEKEE (reference sequence). The CDR3 DNA sequence: TGTGCCAGCAGCCCCGGTTCGGGAGCTAATCAGCCCCAGCATTTT. Amino acids: CASSPGSGANQPQHF.

The CDR3 sequence: CASSRSGQVRGEKLFF. CDR3 nucleotide sequence: TGTGCCAGCAGCCGCTCGGGACAGGTTCGAGGTGAAAAACTGTTTTTT. This chain uses TRBV9 with TRBJ1-4; 8 nucleotides agree with TRBD1. This CDR3 spans 16 amino acids. Germline V CDR1 and CDR2: SGDLS, YYNGEE. Unmatched junction bases numbered 12, after V lost 4 bases and J lost 7 bases.

This chain joins TRBV4-3 and TRBJ2-7; the match to TRBD2 covers 11 bases. The length of the CDR3 is 18 residues. V was pared by 1 base and J by 5 bases, with 13 bases of the junction left unmatched. From germline, CDR1 is LGHNA and CDR2 YSLEER. This CDR3 reads CASSQGIRGLAGPDEQYF. In DNA form, the CDR3 reads TGCGCCAGCAGCCAAGGTATAAGAGGACTAGCGGGTCCCGACGAGCAGTACTTC.

V usage is TRBV4-3 and J usage is TRBJ1-4, with D perhaps TRBD1 (6 bases). V gave up 3 bases and J gave up 3 bases, with 11 bases separating them. The CDR3 extends over 15 amino acids. CDR1 is LGHNA and CDR2 is YSLEER in the germline V gene. The CDR3 loop reads CASSQGAGPNEKLFF. In nucleotides, the CDR3 is TGCGCCAGCAGCCAGGGGGCGGGCCCTAATGAAAAACTGTTTTTT.

The chain employs TRBV29-1 and TRBJ2-1; a weak D match, TRBD1 (5 bases). Per germline, CDR1 SQVTM and CDR2 ANQGSEA. V lost 0 bases and J lost 8, with 11 bases in between. This CDR3 contains 13 residues. The CDR3 sequence is CSVEEARGYEQFF. For the CDR3, the DNA is TGCAGCGTTGAAGAGGCTAGGGGATATGAGCAGTTCTTC.

The chain recombines TRBV28 with TRBJ2-2, with 7 bases fitting TRBD2. This CDR3 is 16 amino acids long. With 1 base clipped from V and 2 bases from J, the junction kept 4 bases outside the gene matches. CDR1 is MDHEN and CDR2 is SYDVKM in the germline V gene. In DNA form, the CDR3 reads TGTGCCAGCAGTTTATACGGACTAGGTAACACCGGGGAGCTGTTTTTT. Translating it yields CASSLYGLGNTGELFF.

The J gene is TRBJ1-3, the V gene TRBV5-4; D unresolved. Trimming left V 2 bases short and J 0 bases short, with 12 bases between. Germline lookup yields CDR1 SGHNT and CDR2 YYREEE (reference sequence). The CDR3 covers 16 residues. CDR3 sequence (DNA): TGTGCCAGCAGCTTACTCGAGGTGGACTCTGGAAACACCATATATTTT. Translating gives CASSLLEVDSGNTIYF.